A single sample is the source of the 26 T cell receptor beta chains below, sequenced in a study of identifying expanded T cells in peripheral blood. Sequenced by immunoSEQ multiplex PCR; TCRdb stores in-frame clones only, minus some. The sample lists approximately 120,000 clones, less than 90% occurring once. Sequencing used blood. Receptor source: a person between 18 and 70 years old in good health.

The rearrangement links TRBV6-6 to TRBJ1-2; a possible D gene is TRBD1 (5 bases). Trimming took 5 bases from V and 6 from J, leaving 13 bases between them. The V gene's germline CDR1 is MNHNY and CDR2 SVGAGI (reference sequence). The length of the CDR3 is 13 residues. Here the CDR3 reads CASSKLRGDGYTF. In DNA form, the CDR3 reads TGTGCCAGCAGTAAACTTCGGGGGGATGGCTACACCTTC.

The chain employs TRBV20-1 and TRBJ1-5; D gene uncertain. This CDR3 is built from 11 residues. From germline, CDR1 is DFQATT and CDR2 SNEGSKA (reference sequence). The V gene lost 5 bases and the J gene lost 7 bases, with 9 bases spanning the gap. The CDR3 bases are TGCAGTGCTGCTGGAGAACAGCCCCAGCATTTT. Encoded protein: CSAAGEQPQHF.

The chain joins TRBV7-9 to TRBJ1-2, with 8 bases lining up with TRBD1. The CDR3 length is 15 residues. Germline CDR1 is SEHNR and CDR2 is FQNEAQ (reference sequence). V was pared by 5 bases and J by 1 base, with 6 bases of the junction left unmatched. The CDR3 sequence is CASSVDRVFNYGYTF. CDR3 in DNA: TGTGCCAGCAGCGTGGACAGGGTATTTAACTATGGCTACACCTTC.

For the CDR3, the DNA is TGCGCCAGCAGTGAGTCGGGACAGGTTAGCGACGAGCAGTACTTC. Translated: CASSESGQVSDEQYF. The J gene is TRBJ2-7, the V gene TRBV10-1; 8 bases are a match to TRBD1. The V segment lost 0 bases and the J segment 5 bases; nucleotides outside the gene matches: 6. The CDR3 length is 15 residues. The germline V gene has CDR1 WNHNN and CDR2 SYGVQD (reference sequence).

The rearrangement uses TRBV7-8 and TRBJ2-1; TRBD2 agrees at 9 bases. Germline loops: CDR1 SGHVS, CDR2 FQNEAQ. Germline trimming cut 5 bases from V and 4 bases from J; bases unmatched to any gene: 6. CDR3 length equals 15 residues. CDR3 amino acids: CASSRVAGEYNEQFF. Written as DNA, the CDR3 is TGTGCCAGCAGCCGGGTAGCGGGGGAGTACAATGAGCAGTTCTTC. Drawing the rest from reference TRBV7-8 and TRBJ2-1, the complete variable domain is GAGVSQSPRYKVAKRGQDVALRCDPISGHVSLFWYQQALGQGPEFLTYFQNEAQLDKSGLPSDRFFAERPEGSVSTLKIQRTQQEDSAVYLCASSRVAGEYNEQFFGPGTRLTVL.

The V call is TRBV28, the J call TRBJ2-7; 8 bases fit TRBD1. After removal of 6 bases from V and 0 bases from J, the junction contained 7 bases not matched to a gene. In germline, CDR1 is MDHEN, CDR2 SYDVKM. This CDR3 is 15 amino acids long. CDR3 protein: CASSTGQASSYEQYF. In DNA, the CDR3 is TGTGCCAGCAGCACGGGACAGGCAAGCTCCTACGAGCAGTACTTC. Complete variable domain (other parts from reference TRBV28 and TRBJ2-7): DVKVTQSSRYLVKRTGEKVFLECVQDMDHENMFWYRQDPGLGLRLIYFSYDVKMKEKGDIPEGYSVSREKKERFSLILESASTNQTSMYLCASSTGQASSYEQYFGPGTRLTVT.

The V call is TRBV7-9, the J call TRBJ2-5; D is ambiguous. Deletions cut 1 base from V and 3 bases from J, with 3 bases between. The germline gives CDR1 SEHNR, CDR2 FQNEAQ (reference sequence). The CDR3 totals 12 residues. The CDR3 here is CASSLVEETQYF. The CDR3 region has the DNA TGTGCCAGCAGCTTAGTAGAAGAGACCCAGTACTTC.

This chain joins TRBV6-5 and TRBJ1-1; 7 positions match TRBD1. Germline values: CDR1 MNHEY, CDR2 SVGAGI. This CDR3 region has 14 residues. J gave up 2 bases and V 6 bases, and 6 bases lay outside the gene matches. For the CDR3, the DNA is TGTGCCAGCAGACGACAGGGTGCAAACACTGAAGCTTTCTTT. Translating gives CASRRQGANTEAFF.

The chain joins TRBV6-4 to TRBJ2-1, with D unresolved. Trimming left V 3 bases short and J 3 bases short, with 12 bases between. CDR1 MRHNA and CDR2 SNTAGT come from the germline V gene. This CDR3 has 15 residues. This CDR3 is CASSEGPGYYNEQFF. The CDR3 nucleotides are TGTGCCAGCAGTGAAGGTCCAGGCTACTACAATGAGCAGTTCTTC.

V gene TRBV28 combines with J gene TRBJ2-7; 15 bases match TRBD2. This CDR3 is built from 15 residues. J was trimmed by 1 base and V by 8 bases; bases with no gene match: 3. Looked up from germline, CDR1 is MDHEN and CDR2 is SYDVKM. The CDR3 here is CASSGTSGGSYEQYF. CDR3 in DNA: TGTGCCAGCTCCGGGACTAGCGGGGGGTCCTACGAGCAGTACTTC.

This clone was seen just once. The chain couples TRBV2 to TRBJ1-4; D is ambiguous. CDR3 size: 15 residues. V lost 0 bases, J lost 4 bases, and 9 bases lay in between. The V gene's germline CDR1 is SNHLY and CDR2 FYNNEI. CDR3 sequence reads: CASSEALGYNEKLFF. DNA of the CDR3: TGTGCCAGCAGTGAAGCGCTAGGGTATAATGAAAAACTGTTTTTT. Together with reference TRBV2 and TRBJ1-4, the CDR3 gives the full variable domain: EPEVTQTPSHQVTQMGQEVILRCVPISNHLYFYWYRQILGQKVEFLVSFYNNEISEKSEIFDDQFSVERPDGSNFTLKIRSTKLEDSAMYFCASSEALGYNEKLFFGSGTQLSVL.

This chain uses TRBV5-1 with TRBJ2-7; TRBD2 agrees at 8 bases. Germline V lookup: CDR1 SGHRS, CDR2 YFSETQ. CDR3 length equals 15 residues. The junction had 4 bases not matched to a gene; V was cut back by 0 bases and J by 2 bases. CDR3 sequence reads: CASSLVTSGTYEQYF. The CDR3 DNA follows: TGCGCCAGCAGCTTGGTAACTAGCGGTACCTACGAGCAGTACTTC.

The V and J genes are TRBV11-3 and TRBJ2-7, with TRBD1 matching over 9 bases. Germline V lookup: CDR1 SGHNT, CDR2 YENEEA. After removal of 2 bases from V and 1 base from J, the junction contained 3 bases not matched to a gene. This CDR3 has 15 residues. The CDR3 reads CASSLSGQGSYEQYF. DNA of the CDR3: TGTGCCAGCAGCTTATCGGGACAGGGATCCTACGAGCAGTACTTC.

This chain joins TRBV28 and TRBJ1-4; the match to TRBD1 covers 9 bases. Per germline, CDR1 MDHEN and CDR2 SYDVKM. Trimming removed 3 bases from V and 6 bases from J; junction bases left unmatched: 5. CDR3 length: 15 amino acids. This CDR3 reads CASSFRGQGYEKLFF. The CDR3, as DNA: TGTGCCAGCAGTTTTCGGGGACAGGGATATGAAAAACTGTTTTTT.

The rearrangement links TRBV19 to TRBJ1-1; 8 bases are a match to TRBD1. This CDR3 contains 14 residues. Trimming took 0 bases from V and 8 from J; bases not matched to a gene: 5. Germline lookup yields CDR1 LNHDA and CDR2 SQIVND (reference sequence). CDR3 in amino acids: CASSIEQGGREAFF. The CDR3 DNA follows: TGTGCCAGTAGTATAGAACAGGGGGGTCGGGAAGCTTTCTTT.

J is TRBJ2-2 and V is TRBV5-1, with D possibly TRBD2 on 5 matching bases. The germline V gene encodes CDR1 SGHRS and CDR2 YFSETQ. Between the trimmed V and J ends, which lost 2 bases and 1 base, there was a span of 9 bases. There are 15 residues in the CDR3. The CDR3 protein is CASSLAEGNTGELFF. In DNA form, the CDR3 reads TGCGCCAGCAGCTTAGCAGAGGGGAACACCGGGGAGCTGTTTTTT. The whole variable domain, filled in from reference TRBV5-1 and TRBJ2-2, reads KAGVTQTPRYLIKTRGQQVTLSCSPISGHRSVSWYQQTPGQGLQFLFEYFSETQRNKGNFPGRFSGRQFSNSRSEMNVSTLELGDSALYLCASSLAEGNTGELFFGEGSRLTVL.

The rearrangement joins TRBV4-1 to TRBJ2-2, with TRBD2 matching over 11 bases. CDR3 length: 16 amino acids. Germline V gene sequence: CDR1 MGHRA, CDR2 YSYEKL. The V and J ends lost 0 bases and 3 bases, in that order; junction bases with no gene match: 0. CDR3 in DNA: TGCGCCAGCAGCCAAGAGGGACTAGCGGACACCGGGGAGCTGTTTTTT. This gives the protein CASSQEGLADTGELFF.

This clone appeared once. The CDR3 DNA reads TGTGCCAGCAGTTACGGGGGAGAGACCCAGTACTTC. Translated: CASSYGGETQYF. V is TRBV6-5 and J is TRBJ2-5; TRBD1 or TRBD2 may be the D gene (5 bases each). V lost 2 bases and J lost 4, with 5 bases in between. This CDR3 is built from 12 residues. Germline V gene data show CDR1 as MNHEY and CDR2 as SVGAGI.

The V and J genes are TRBV28 and TRBJ2-7; the D is unclear. The CDR3 is made up of 10 amino acids. Per germline, CDR1 MDHEN and CDR2 SYDVKM. V shed 5 bases and J shed 6 bases, with 5 bases lying between them. CDR3 coding DNA: TGTGCCAGCAGTAAGGGCGAGCAGTACTTC. Translation: CASSKGEQYF.

This chain links TRBV29-1 with TRBJ1-1; D is ambiguous. CDR1 and CDR2 (germline): SQVTM, ANQGSEA. Trimming left V 3 bases short and J 8 bases short, with 13 bases between. The CDR3 contains 12 residues. The CDR3 sequence: CSVESAPAEAFF. The CDR3 bases are TGCAGCGTTGAGAGCGCGCCGGCGGAAGCTTTCTTT.

V usage is TRBV7-3 and J usage is TRBJ2-3, with D maybe TRBD2 (6 bases). The CDR3 runs 14 residues. Germline V gives CDR1 SGHTA, CDR2 FQGTGA. V dropped 4 bases and J dropped 5 bases, with 13 bases sitting between them. CDR3 bases: TGTGCCAGCAGCTATGGAGGGGCTGGAGATACGCAGTATTTT. This encodes CASSYGGAGDTQYF.

The chain carries TRBV7-9 and TRBJ1-3, with TRBD1 identical over 8 bases. The V gene end was trimmed by 1 base and the J gene end by 4 bases; junction bases not matched to a gene: 6. Germline V lookup: CDR1 SEHNR, CDR2 FQNEAQ (reference sequence). This CDR3 spans 16 amino acids. The chain's CDR3 is CASSLGQGALGNTIYF. As DNA, the CDR3 is TGTGCCAGCAGCTTAGGGCAGGGGGCTCTCGGAAACACCATATATTTT. Variable domain in full (rest from reference TRBV7-9 and TRBJ1-3): DTGVSQNPRHKITKRGQNVTFRCDPISEHNRLYWYRQTLGQGPEFLTYFQNEAQLEKSRLLSDRFSAERPKGSFSTLEIQRTEQGDSAMYLCASSLGQGALGNTIYFGEGSWLTVV.

The V call is TRBV2, the J call TRBJ2-3; D remains ambiguous. The CDR3 is made up of 11 amino acids. The germline V gene encodes CDR1 SNHLY and CDR2 FYNNEI. Trimming cost V 8 bases and J 6 bases, with 9 bases left between them. The DNA of the CDR3 is TGTGCCAGCGCTAGTTTTGATACGCAGTATTTT. It translates to CASASFDTQYF. Together with reference TRBV2 and TRBJ2-3, the CDR3 gives the full variable domain: EPEVTQTPSHQVTQMGQEVILRCVPISNHLYFYWYRQILGQKVEFLVSFYNNEISEKSEIFDDQFSVERPDGSNFTLKIRSTKLEDSAMYFCASASFDTQYFGPGTRLTVL.

The chain links TRBV18 to TRBJ2-5; D call uncertain. Germline V gene data show CDR1 as KGHSH and CDR2 as LQKENI. V lost 4 bases to trimming and J lost 5 bases, with 11 bases between them. The CDR3 covers 13 residues. CDR3 nucleotides: TGTGCCAGCTCACTTCAGGACGGGGAGACCCAGTACTTC. It encodes CASSLQDGETQYF.

Written as DNA, the CDR3 is TGTGCCAGCAGTGAATCGGTGTTACCCTTTTACGAGCAGTACTTC. Protein product: CASSESVLPFYEQYF. The chain recombines TRBV2 with TRBJ2-7; D is uncertain. The CDR3 extends over 15 amino acids. Trimming pared 2 bases from V and 4 bases from J, leaving 15 bases between. Germline V lookup: CDR1 SNHLY, CDR2 FYNNEI.

The rearrangement joins TRBV18 to TRBJ1-6; 9 bases line up with TRBD1. With V trimmed by 6 bases and J by 8 bases, 11 bases remained unmatched. Germline V gene sequence: CDR1 KGHSH, CDR2 LQKENI. The CDR3 runs 16 residues. The CDR3 here is CASSYLQTGGDSPLHF. In DNA form, the CDR3 reads TGTGCCAGCTCCTACCTGCAGACAGGGGGGGATTCACCCCTCCACTTT.